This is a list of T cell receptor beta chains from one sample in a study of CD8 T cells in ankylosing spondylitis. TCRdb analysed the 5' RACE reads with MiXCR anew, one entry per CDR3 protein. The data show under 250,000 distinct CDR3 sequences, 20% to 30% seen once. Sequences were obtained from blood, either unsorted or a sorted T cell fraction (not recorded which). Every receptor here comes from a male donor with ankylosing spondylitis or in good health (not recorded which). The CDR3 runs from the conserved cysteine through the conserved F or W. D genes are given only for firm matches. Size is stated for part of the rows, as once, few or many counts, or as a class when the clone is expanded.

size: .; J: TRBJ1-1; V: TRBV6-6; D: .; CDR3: CASSDPGRTEAFF; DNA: TGTGCCAGCAGCGATCCAGGGCGGACTGAAGCTTTCTTT
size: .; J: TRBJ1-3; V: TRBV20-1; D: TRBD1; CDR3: CSAKPGQGVGNTIYF; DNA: TGCAGTGCAAAACCGGGACAGGGAGTGGGAAACACCATATATTTT
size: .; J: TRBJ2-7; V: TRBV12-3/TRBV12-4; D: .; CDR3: CASSPLGGVYEQYF; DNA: TGTGCCAGCAGTCCCCTGGGGGGAGTCTACGAGCAGTACTTC
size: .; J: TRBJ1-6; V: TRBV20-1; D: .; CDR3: CSARDPGDSSPLHF; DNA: TGCAGTGCTAGAGACCCAGGGGATAGTTCACCCCTCCACTTT
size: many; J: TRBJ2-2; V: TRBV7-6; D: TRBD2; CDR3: CASSAIGLAGGNTGELFF; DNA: TGTGCCAGCAGCGCGATCGGACTAGCGGGGGGGAACACCGGGGAGCTGTTTTTT
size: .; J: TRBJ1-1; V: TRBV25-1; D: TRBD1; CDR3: CASSVTGGTEAFF; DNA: TGTGCCAGCAGTGTGACAGGGGGCACTGAAGCTTTCTTT
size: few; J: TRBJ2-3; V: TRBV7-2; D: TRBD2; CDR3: CASSLLAGEVDTQYF; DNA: TGTGCCAGCAGCTTACTAGCGGGAGAGGTAGATACGCAGTATTTT
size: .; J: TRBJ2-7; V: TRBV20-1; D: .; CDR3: CSATSGTDSYEQYF; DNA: TGCAGTGCTACCTCCGGGACTGACTCCTACGAGCAGTACTTC
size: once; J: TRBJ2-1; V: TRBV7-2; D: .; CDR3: CASSVVSSPYNEQFF; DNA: TGTGCCAGCAGCGTTGTCTCTTCCCCCTACAATGAGCAGTTCTTC
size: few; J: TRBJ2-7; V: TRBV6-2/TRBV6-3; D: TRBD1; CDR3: CASSRTGTGSYEQYF; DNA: TGTGCCAGCAGCCGAACCGGGACAGGTTCCTACGAGCAGTACTTC
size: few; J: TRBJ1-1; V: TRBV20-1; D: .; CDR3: CSARDPTVNTEAFF; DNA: TGCAGTGCTAGAGACCCAACGGTGAACACTGAAGCTTTCTTT
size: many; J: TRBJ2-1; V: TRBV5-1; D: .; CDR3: CASSLAGGANEQFF; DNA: TGCGCCAGCAGCTTGGCAGGCGGGGCCAATGAGCAGTTCTTC
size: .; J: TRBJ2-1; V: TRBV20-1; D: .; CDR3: CSARGERNEQFF; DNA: TGCAGTGCTAGAGGGGAACGCAATGAGCAGTTCTTC
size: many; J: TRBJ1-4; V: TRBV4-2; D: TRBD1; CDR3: CASSQGQPGQVVEKLFF; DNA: TGTGCCAGCAGCCAAGGCCAACCGGGACAGGTGGTGGAAAAACTGTTTTTT
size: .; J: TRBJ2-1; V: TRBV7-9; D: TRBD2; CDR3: CASSLVTGGEQFF; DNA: TGTGCCAGCAGCTTAGTGACGGGGGGAGAGCAGTTCTTC
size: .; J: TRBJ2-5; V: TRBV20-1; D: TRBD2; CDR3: CSAQSGLAGGSLQETQYF; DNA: TGCAGTGCCCAATCGGGACTAGCGGGAGGGAGTCTCCAAGAGACCCAGTACTTC
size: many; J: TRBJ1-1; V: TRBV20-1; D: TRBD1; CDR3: CSARTGGGPEAFF; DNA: TGCAGTGCTAGGACAGGGGGTGGGCCTGAAGCTTTCTTT
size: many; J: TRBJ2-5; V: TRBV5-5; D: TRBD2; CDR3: CASSLSPTAGGQETQYF; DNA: TGTGCCAGCAGCTTGTCCCCCACAGCGGGAGGCCAAGAGACCCAGTACTTC
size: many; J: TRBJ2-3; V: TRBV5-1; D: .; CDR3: CASSLEGRSTDTQYF; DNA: TGCGCCAGCAGCTTGGAGGGGCGGTCCACAGATACGCAGTATTTT
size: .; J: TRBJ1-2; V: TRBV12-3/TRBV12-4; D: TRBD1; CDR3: CASSLEGQIYGYTF; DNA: TGTGCCAGCAGTTTAGAGGGACAGATCTATGGCTACACCTTC
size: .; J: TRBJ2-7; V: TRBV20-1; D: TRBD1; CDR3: CSAIKQGKGYEQYF; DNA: TGCAGTGCCATAAAACAGGGGAAGGGGTACGAGCAGTACTTC
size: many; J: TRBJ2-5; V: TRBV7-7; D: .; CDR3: CASSQKYSVQETQYF; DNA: TGTGCTAGCAGCCAAAAATATAGTGTCCAAGAGACCCAGTACTTC
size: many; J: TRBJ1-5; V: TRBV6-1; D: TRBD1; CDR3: CASSGTGVNQPQHF; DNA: TGTGCCAGCAGTGGGACAGGGGTGAATCAGCCCCAGCATTTT
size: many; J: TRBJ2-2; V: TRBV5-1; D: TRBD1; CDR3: CASSLDRGATGELFF; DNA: TGCGCCAGCAGCTTGGACAGGGGAGCCACCGGGGAGCTGTTTTTT
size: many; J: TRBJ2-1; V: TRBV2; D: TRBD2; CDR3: CASSEREGHNEQFF; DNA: TGTGCCAGCAGTGAGCGGGAGGGCCACAATGAGCAGTTCTTC
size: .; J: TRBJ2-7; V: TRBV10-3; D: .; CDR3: CAISVGSTAYEQYF; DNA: TGTGCCATCAGTGTGGGGTCTACAGCCTACGAGCAGTACTTC
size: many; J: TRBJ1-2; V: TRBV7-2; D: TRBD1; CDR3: CASSEGQTYYGYTF; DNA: TGTGCCAGCAGCGAGGGACAGACCTACTATGGCTACACCTTC
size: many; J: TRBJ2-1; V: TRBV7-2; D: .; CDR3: CASSLSRGEQFF; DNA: TGTGCCAGCAGCTTATCTCGAGGTGAGCAGTTCTTC
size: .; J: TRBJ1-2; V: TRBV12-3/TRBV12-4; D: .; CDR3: CASSLDRYGYTF; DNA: TGTGCCAGCAGCCTTGACCGATATGGCTACACCTTC
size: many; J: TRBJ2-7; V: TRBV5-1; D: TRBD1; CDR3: CASSLLSGQGAGEQYF; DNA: TGCGCCAGCAGCTTGTTGAGTGGACAGGGGGCGGGTGAGCAGTACTTC
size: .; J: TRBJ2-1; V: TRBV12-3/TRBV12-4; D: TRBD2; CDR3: CASSGLAGGAEQFF; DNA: TGTGCCAGTAGTGGGCTAGCGGGAGGGGCTGAGCAGTTCTTC
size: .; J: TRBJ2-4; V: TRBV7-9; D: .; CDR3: CASSRNSGVRGNIQYF; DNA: TGTGCCAGCAGCCGAAATTCGGGAGTACGGGGGAACATTCAGTACTTC
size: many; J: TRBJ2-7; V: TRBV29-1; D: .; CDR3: CSVVTSLSPPGEQYF; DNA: TGCAGCGTTGTAACTTCCCTGTCCCCCCCGGGCGAGCAGTACTTC
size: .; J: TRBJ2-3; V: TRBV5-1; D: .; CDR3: CASRRQESTDTQYF; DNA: TGCGCCAGCAGGAGGCAGGAGAGCACAGATACGCAGTATTTT
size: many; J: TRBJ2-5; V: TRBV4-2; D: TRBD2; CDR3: CASSQTSGETQYF; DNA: TGTGCCAGCAGCCAAACTAGCGGAGAGACCCAGTACTTC
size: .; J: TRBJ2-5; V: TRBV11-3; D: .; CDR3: CASSSRGGQETQYF; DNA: TGTGCCAGCAGCAGCCGGGGCGGGCAAGAGACCCAGTACTTC
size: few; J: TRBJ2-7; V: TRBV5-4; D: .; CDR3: CASSFRGELEQYF; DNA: TGTGCCAGCAGCTTCCGAGGGGAGCTCGAGCAGTACTTC
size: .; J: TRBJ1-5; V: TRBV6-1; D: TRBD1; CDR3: CASSVQTGTDQPQHF; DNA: TGTGCCAGCAGTGTGCAAACAGGGACAGATCAGCCCCAGCATTTT
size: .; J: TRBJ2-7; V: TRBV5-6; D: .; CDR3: CASSFRVGSPKESYEQYF; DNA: TGTGCCAGCAGCTTCAGGGTCGGCTCCCCCAAAGAATCCTACGAGCAGTACTTC
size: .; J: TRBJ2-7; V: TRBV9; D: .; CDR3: CASSVAVGHTYEQYF; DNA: TGTGCCAGCAGCGTAGCGGTGGGTCATACCTACGAGCAGTACTTC
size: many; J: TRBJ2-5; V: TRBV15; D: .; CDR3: CATTPGLDEETQYF; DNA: TGTGCCACCACCCCGGGACTCGACGAAGAGACCCAGTACTTC
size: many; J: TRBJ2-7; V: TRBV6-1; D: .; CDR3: CASRVGPGASYEQYF; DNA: TGTGCCAGCAGGGTCGGCCCAGGGGCCTCCTACGAGCAGTACTTC